The 12 T cell receptor beta chains given below trace back to one sample, sequenced in a study of control samples from healthy donors and cancer patients. Clones were sequenced by immunoSEQ multiplex PCR, and TCRdb holds only the in-frame ones, with some missing. The table includes approximately 50,000 clones, approximately 90% detected once. The sequenced material came from PBMCs. Receptors were obtained from a man between 60 and 75 years old with head and neck cancer.

This chain joins TRBV4-3 and TRBJ1-2; D is unresolved. Trimming took off 2 bases at V and 2 bases at J, with 15 bases between the two ends. Germline V gives CDR1 LGHNA, CDR2 YSLEER. The CDR3 runs 16 residues. The CDR3 sequence is CASSQWADNLNYGYTF. In nucleotides, the CDR3 is TGCGCCAGCAGCCAATGGGCAGACAACCTAAACTATGGCTACACCTTC.

The rearrangement links TRBV30 to TRBJ2-1; D may be TRBD1 (6 bases). The CDR3 extends over 12 amino acids. Germline loops: CDR1 GTSNPN, CDR2 SVGIG (reference sequence). V was trimmed by 1 base and J by 6 bases, leaving 7 bases between them. For the CDR3, the DNA is TGTGCCTGGAGTGGACAGGTCAATGAGCAGTTCTTC. Its translation: CAWSGQVNEQFF.

The rearrangement links TRBV9 to TRBJ2-7; the D is unclear. CDR1 is SGDLS and CDR2 is YYNGEE in the germline V gene. The CDR3 has 14 residues. Trimming took off 0 bases at V and 0 bases at J, with 7 bases between the two ends. The CDR3 DNA reads TGTGCCAGCAGCGTAGGCCCGGACTCCTACGAGCAGTACTTC. Translated: CASSVGPDSYEQYF.

This chain uses TRBV6-5 with TRBJ1-1; D is ambiguous. Germline CDR1 reads MNHEY; CDR2 reads SVGAGI. The V end was cut by 2 bases, the J end by 3 bases, with 10 bases between. The CDR3 is 14 residues long. DNA for the CDR3: TGTGCCAGCAGTTACGGCAGATCGGACACTGAAGCTTTCTTT. It is translated as CASSYGRSDTEAFF.

The J gene is TRBJ2-6, the V gene TRBV10-2; 10 nucleotides align to TRBD1. The CDR3 is 16 residues long. Per germline, CDR1 WSHSY and CDR2 SAAADI. The junction had 4 bases not matched to a gene; V was cut back by 8 bases and J by 0 bases. The CDR3 region has the DNA TGCGCCAGCCGGGACAGGGGAGGCTCTGGGGCCAACGTCCTGACTTTC. It translates to CASRDRGGSGANVLTF.

This chain uses TRBV4-1 with TRBJ1-3, with unresolved D. The CDR3 is made up of 17 amino acids. CDR1 is MGHRA and CDR2 is YSYEKL in the germline V gene. V lost 0 bases, J lost 3 bases, and 15 bases lay in between. As DNA, the CDR3 is TGCGCCAGCAGCCAAGATGGACGGAGGCCAATTGGAAACACCATATATTTT. Protein: CASSQDGRRPIGNTIYF.

The chain employs TRBV24-1 and TRBJ1-2, with 11 bases fitting TRBD1. The germline V gene encodes CDR1 KGHDR and CDR2 SFDVKD. V shed 6 bases, J shed 5 bases, and the junction held 4 bases outside the gene matches. The CDR3 extends over 14 amino acids. In DNA form, the CDR3 reads TGTGCCACCAGTCGGACAGGGGGCTTTTATGGCTACACCTTC. Amino acids: CATSRTGGFYGYTF.

The J gene is TRBJ2-3, the V gene TRBV5-8; 9 bases fit TRBD2. V trimming: 2 bases; J trimming: 2 bases; junction bases outside the gene matches: 6. This CDR3 is 16 amino acids long. The germline V gene has CDR1 SGHTS and CDR2 YDEGEE. The DNA for the CDR3 is TGTGCCAGCAGCTTCAAACTAGCGGGTGTCACAGATACGCAGTATTTT. It specifies CASSFKLAGVTDTQYF.

This chain connects TRBV19 to TRBJ1-5; D possibly corresponds to TRBD1 (6 bases). V was pared by 2 bases and J by 2 bases, with 16 bases between. CDR1 and CDR2 from the germline V gene are LNHDA and SQIVND (reference sequence). The CDR3 is 17 residues long. The CDR3 region is CASSILTGQRGNQPQHF. For the CDR3, the DNA is TGTGCCAGTAGTATACTGACAGGACAGCGGGGCAATCAGCCCCAGCATTTT.

The chain has TRBV30 and TRBJ2-7; D gene unclear. The V and J ends lost 1 base and 3 bases respectively, with 28 bases between them. Germline V gene data show CDR1 as GTSNPN and CDR2 as SVGIG (reference sequence). This CDR3 is built from 19 residues. The CDR3 DNA reads as TGTGCCTGGAGTGAGTCTGACTTTCCAAGCACCAAGAACTACTACGAGCAGTACTTC. Amino acids: CAWSESDFPSTKNYYEQYF.

V and J are TRBV7-9 and TRBJ1-1; 7 bases fit TRBD1. The CDR3 runs 15 residues. Trimming took 3 bases from V and 5 from J; bases not matched to a gene: 9. Germline CDR1 is SEHNR and CDR2 is FQNEAQ (reference sequence). The CDR3 DNA follows: TGTGCCAGCAGCTTCGGGGACAGAACAAATACTGAAGCTTTCTTT. This sequence encodes CASSFGDRTNTEAFF.

The chain uses TRBV11-2 and TRBJ1-4; 7 bases align to TRBD1. Germline values: CDR1 SGHAT, CDR2 FQNNGV. The CDR3 sequence is 19 residues long. The V and J ends lost 4 bases and 3 bases, in that order; junction bases with no gene match: 17. CDR3: CASSSRQGVYRGANEKLFF. In DNA, the CDR3 is TGTGCCAGCAGCTCCAGACAGGGAGTATACCGAGGGGCTAATGAAAAACTGTTTTTT.